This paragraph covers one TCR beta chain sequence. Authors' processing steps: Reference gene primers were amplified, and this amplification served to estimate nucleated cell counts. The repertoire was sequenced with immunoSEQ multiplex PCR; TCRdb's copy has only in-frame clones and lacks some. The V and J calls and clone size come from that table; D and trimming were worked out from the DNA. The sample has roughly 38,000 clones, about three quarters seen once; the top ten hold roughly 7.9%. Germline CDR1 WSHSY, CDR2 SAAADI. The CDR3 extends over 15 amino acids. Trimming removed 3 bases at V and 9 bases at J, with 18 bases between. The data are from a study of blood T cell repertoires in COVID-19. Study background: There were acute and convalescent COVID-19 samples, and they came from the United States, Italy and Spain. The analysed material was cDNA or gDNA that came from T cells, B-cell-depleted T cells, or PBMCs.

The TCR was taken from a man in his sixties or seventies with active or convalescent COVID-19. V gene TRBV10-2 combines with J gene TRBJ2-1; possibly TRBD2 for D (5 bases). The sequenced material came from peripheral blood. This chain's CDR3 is CASSDAVIIRGEQFF. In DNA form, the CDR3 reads TGCGCCAGCAGTGACGCTGTTATAATCCGGGGTGAGCAGTTCTTC.